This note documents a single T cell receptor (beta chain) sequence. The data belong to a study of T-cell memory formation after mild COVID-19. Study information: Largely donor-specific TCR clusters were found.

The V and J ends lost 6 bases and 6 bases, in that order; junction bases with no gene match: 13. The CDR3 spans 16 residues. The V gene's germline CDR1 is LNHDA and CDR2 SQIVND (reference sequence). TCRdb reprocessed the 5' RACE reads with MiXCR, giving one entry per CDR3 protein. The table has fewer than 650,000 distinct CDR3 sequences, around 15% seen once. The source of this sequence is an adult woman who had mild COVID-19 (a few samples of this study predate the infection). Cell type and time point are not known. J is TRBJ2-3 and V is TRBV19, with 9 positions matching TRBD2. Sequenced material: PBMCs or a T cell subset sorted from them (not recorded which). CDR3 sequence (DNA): TGTGCCAGTAGACAACCCCTTGAACTAGCGGGCGATACGCAGTATTTT. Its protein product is CASRQPLELAGDTQYF. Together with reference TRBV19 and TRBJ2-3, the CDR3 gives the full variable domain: DGGITQSPKYLFRKEGQNVTLSCEQNLNHDAMYWYRQDPGQGLRLIYYSQIVNDFQKGDIAEGYSVSREKKESFPLTVTSAQKNPTAFYLCASRQPLELAGDTQYFGPGTRLTVL.